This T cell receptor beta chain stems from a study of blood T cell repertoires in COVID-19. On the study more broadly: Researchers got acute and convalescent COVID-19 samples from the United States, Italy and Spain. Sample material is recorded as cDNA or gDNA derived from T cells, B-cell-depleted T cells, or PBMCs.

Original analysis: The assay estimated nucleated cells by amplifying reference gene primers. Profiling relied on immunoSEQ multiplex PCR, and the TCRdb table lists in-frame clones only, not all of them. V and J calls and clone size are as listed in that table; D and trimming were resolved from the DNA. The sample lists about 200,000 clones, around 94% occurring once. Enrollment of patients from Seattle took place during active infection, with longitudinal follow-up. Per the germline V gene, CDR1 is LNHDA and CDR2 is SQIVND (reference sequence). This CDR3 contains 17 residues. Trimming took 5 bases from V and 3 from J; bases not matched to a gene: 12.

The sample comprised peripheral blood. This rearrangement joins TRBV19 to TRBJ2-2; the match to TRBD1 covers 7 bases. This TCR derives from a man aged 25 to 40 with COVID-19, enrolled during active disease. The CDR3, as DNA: TGTGCCAGTAGTGTGACCTCAGGGGGTAGATACACCGGGGAGCTGTTTTTT. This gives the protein CASSVTSGGRYTGELFF.